This T cell receptor (beta chain) was sequenced in a study of response to subunit inactivated influenza vaccine. Study-wide results and caveats: It was suggested by the authors that few new T cells are recruited by each seasonal influenza vaccination.

On this clonotype: What it recognizes is unknown.

The CDR3 extends over 15 amino acids. V lost 2 bases, J lost 4 bases, and 14 bases lay in between. Per germline, CDR1 MDHEN and CDR2 SYDVKM. TCRdb passed the RT-PCR reads through MiXCR, listing each CDR3 protein once. The repertoire has 500,000 or so distinct CDR3 sequences, about 10% of them found once; the top ten carry 9.5% to 15%. The J gene is TRBJ1-2, the V gene TRBV28; no firm D call. This receptor was taken from a middle-aged man who received an inactivated influenza vaccine. The sample here was PBMCs from blood, taken 40 to 50 days after vaccination. CDR3 bases: TGTGCCAGCAGTTTAATACGGACGGGTTCCTATGGCTACACCTTC. Translated, it gives CASSLIRTGSYGYTF.